A selection of T cell receptor beta chains follows, all from one sample in a study of T cells in Graves' hyperthyroidism and ophthalmopathy. In TCRdb, the multiplex PCR reads were re-called with MiXCR into one record per CDR3 protein. The table records some 500,000 distinct CDR3 sequences, 15% to 20% of them present only once. The sample consisted of blood. These TCRs come from a woman in her thirties with Graves' ophthalmopathy. The CDR3 runs from the conserved cysteine through the conserved F or W. The D gene is left open where the match is weak. Not every row has a clone size; where given, it reads once, few, many or a size class.

v_call: TRBV27; d_call: NA; clone_size: many; j_call: TRBJ2-1; cdr3_aa: CASSFVNSYNEQFF; cdr3_nt: TGTGCCAGCAGTTTTGTAAACTCCTACAATGAGCAGTTCTTC
v_call: TRBV30; d_call: TRBD2; clone_size: many; j_call: TRBJ2-1; cdr3_aa: CAWSITSGTDEQFF; cdr3_nt: TGTGCCTGGAGTATAACTAGCGGGACCGATGAGCAGTTCTTC
v_call: TRBV7-2; d_call: TRBD1; clone_size: NA; j_call: TRBJ1-4; cdr3_aa: CASSLATGGNEKLFF; cdr3_nt: TGTGCCAGCAGCTTAGCGACAGGGGGTAATGAAAAACTGTTTTTT
v_call: TRBV2; d_call: NA; clone_size: many; j_call: TRBJ1-1; cdr3_aa: CASGGGYEAFF; cdr3_nt: TGTGCCAGCGGGGGGGGCTATGAAGCTTTCTTT
v_call: TRBV11-2; d_call: TRBD1; clone_size: NA; j_call: TRBJ2-7; cdr3_aa: CASSPYRGRGYEQYF; cdr3_nt: TGTGCCAGCAGCCCATACAGGGGGCGCGGTTACGAGCAGTACTTC
v_call: TRBV6-5; d_call: NA; clone_size: many; j_call: TRBJ1-6; cdr3_aa: CASSYRYNSPLHF; cdr3_nt: TGTGCCAGCAGTTACCGTTATAATTCACCCCTCCACTTT
v_call: TRBV5-6; d_call: NA; clone_size: few; j_call: TRBJ2-3; cdr3_aa: CASRPTGTDTQYF; cdr3_nt: TGTGCCAGCAGACCCACAGGGACAGATACGCAGTATTTT
v_call: TRBV6-1; d_call: TRBD1; clone_size: many; j_call: TRBJ2-7; cdr3_aa: CASRLVPGQGSEQYF; cdr3_nt: TGTGCCAGCAGGTTGGTCCCGGGACAGGGTTCCGAGCAGTACTTC
v_call: TRBV2; d_call: NA; clone_size: NA; j_call: TRBJ2-5; cdr3_aa: CASSQQGGQETQYF; cdr3_nt: TGTGCCAGCAGTCAACAGGGAGGGCAAGAGACCCAGTACTTC
v_call: TRBV12-3/TRBV12-4; d_call: NA; clone_size: many; j_call: TRBJ2-1; cdr3_aa: CASRNSGINEQFF; cdr3_nt: TGTGCCAGCAGGAATAGTGGGATCAATGAGCAGTTCTTC
v_call: TRBV12-5; d_call: NA; clone_size: NA; j_call: TRBJ1-6; cdr3_aa: CASGLVTGPKTKSNSPLHF; cdr3_nt: TGTGCTAGTGGTTTGGTGACGGGCCCCAAAACCAAAAGTAATTCACCCCTCCACTTT
v_call: TRBV5-1; d_call: NA; clone_size: NA; j_call: TRBJ2-3; cdr3_aa: CASRPPGGLGTDTQYF; cdr3_nt: TGCGCCAGCAGACCCCCTGGGGGGCTCGGCACAGATACGCAGTATTTT
v_call: TRBV6-4; d_call: NA; clone_size: NA; j_call: TRBJ2-5; cdr3_aa: CASSEGVGAQYF; cdr3_nt: TGTGCCAGCAGTGAAGGGGTCGGGGCCCAGTACTTC